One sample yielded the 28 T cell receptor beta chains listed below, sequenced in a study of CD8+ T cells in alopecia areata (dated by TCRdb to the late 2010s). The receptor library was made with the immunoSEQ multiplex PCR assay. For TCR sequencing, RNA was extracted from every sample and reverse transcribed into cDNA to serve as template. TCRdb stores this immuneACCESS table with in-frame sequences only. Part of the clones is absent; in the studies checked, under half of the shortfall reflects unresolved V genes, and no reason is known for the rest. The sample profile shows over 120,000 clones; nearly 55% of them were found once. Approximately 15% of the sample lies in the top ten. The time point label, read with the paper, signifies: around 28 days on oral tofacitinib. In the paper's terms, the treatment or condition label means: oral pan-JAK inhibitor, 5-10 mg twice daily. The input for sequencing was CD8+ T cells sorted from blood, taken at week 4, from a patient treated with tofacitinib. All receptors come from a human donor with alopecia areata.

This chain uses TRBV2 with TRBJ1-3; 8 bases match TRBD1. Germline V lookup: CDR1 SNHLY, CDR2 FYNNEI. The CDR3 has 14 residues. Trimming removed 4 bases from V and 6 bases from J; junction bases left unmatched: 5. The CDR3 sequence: CASSGGQGTNTIYF. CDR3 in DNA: TGTGCCAGCAGTGGAGGACAGGGTACAAACACCATATATTTT. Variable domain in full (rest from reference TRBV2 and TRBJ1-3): EPEVTQTPSHQVTQMGQEVILRCVPISNHLYFYWYRQILGQKVEFLVSFYNNEISEKSEIFDDQFSVERPDGSNFTLKIRSTKLEDSAMYFCASSGGQGTNTIYFGEGSWLTVV.

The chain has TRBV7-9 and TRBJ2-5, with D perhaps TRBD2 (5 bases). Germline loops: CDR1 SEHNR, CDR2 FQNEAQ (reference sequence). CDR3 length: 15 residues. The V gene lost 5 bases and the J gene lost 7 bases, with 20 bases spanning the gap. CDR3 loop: CASSPLRGEHGTQYF. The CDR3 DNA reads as TGTGCCAGCAGCCCTCTCCGGGGAGAGCATGGGACCCAGTACTTC.

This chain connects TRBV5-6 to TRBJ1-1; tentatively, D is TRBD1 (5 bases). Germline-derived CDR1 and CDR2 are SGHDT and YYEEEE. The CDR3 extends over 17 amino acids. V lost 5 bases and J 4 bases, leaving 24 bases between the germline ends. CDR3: CASSSSFSLGAVTEAFF. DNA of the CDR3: TGTGCCAGCAGTTCTTCTTTTTCACTAGGGGCCGTCACTGAAGCTTTCTTT.

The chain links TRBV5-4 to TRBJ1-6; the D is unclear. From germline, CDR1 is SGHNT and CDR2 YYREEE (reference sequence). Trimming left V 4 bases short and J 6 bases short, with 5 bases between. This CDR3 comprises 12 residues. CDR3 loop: CASSPSNSPLHF. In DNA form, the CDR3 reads TGTGCCAGCAGCCCGAGTAATTCACCCCTCCACTTT.

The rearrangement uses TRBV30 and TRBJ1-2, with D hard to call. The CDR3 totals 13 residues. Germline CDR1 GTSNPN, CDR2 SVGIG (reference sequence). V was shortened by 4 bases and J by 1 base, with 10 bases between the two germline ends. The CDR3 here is CAWITRDNYGYTF. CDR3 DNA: TGTGCCTGGATTACGCGGGATAACTATGGCTACACCTTC.

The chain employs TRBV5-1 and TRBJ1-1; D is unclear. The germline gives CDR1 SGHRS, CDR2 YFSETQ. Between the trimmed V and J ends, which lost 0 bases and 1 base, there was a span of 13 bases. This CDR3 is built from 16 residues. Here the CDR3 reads CASSLGYGVRNTEAFF. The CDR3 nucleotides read TGCGCCAGCAGCTTGGGGTACGGGGTAAGGAACACTGAAGCTTTCTTT.

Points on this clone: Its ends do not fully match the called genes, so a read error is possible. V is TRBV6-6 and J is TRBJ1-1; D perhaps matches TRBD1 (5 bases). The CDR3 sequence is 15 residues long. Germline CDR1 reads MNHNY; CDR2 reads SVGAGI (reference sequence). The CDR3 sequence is CAISESSGGNTEAFF. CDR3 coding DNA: TGTGCCATCAGTGAGTCGAGCGGGGGGAACACTGAAGCTTTCTTT.

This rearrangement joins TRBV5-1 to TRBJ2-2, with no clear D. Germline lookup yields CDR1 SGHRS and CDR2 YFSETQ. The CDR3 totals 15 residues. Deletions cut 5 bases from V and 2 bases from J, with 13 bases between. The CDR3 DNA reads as TGCGCCAGCAGTGAGGAAACAATTAACACCGGGGAGCTGTTTTTT. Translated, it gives CASSEETINTGELFF. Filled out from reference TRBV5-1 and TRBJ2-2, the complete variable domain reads KAGVTQTPRYLIKTRGQQVTLSCSPISGHRSVSWYQQTPGQGLQFLFEYFSETQRNKGNFPGRFSGRQFSNSRSEMNVSTLELGDSALYLCASSEETINTGELFFGEGSRLTVL.

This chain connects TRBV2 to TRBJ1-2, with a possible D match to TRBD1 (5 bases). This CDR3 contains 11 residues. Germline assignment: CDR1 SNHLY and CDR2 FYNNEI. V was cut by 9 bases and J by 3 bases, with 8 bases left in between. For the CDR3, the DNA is TGTGCCAGTCAGGGTGACTATGGCTACACCTTC. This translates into CASQGDYGYTF.

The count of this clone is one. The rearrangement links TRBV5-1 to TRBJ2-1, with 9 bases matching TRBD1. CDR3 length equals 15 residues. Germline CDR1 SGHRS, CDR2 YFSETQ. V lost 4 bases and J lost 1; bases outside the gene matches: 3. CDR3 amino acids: CASSTGQGSYNEQFF. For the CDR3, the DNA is TGCGCCAGCAGCACCGGACAGGGGTCCTACAATGAGCAGTTCTTC.

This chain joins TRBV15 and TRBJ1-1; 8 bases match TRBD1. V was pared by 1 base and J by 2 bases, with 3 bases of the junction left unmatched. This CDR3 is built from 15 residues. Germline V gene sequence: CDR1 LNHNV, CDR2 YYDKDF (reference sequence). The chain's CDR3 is CATSRGGQGNTEAFF. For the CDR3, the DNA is TGTGCCACCAGCAGAGGAGGACAGGGCAACACTGAAGCTTTCTTT.

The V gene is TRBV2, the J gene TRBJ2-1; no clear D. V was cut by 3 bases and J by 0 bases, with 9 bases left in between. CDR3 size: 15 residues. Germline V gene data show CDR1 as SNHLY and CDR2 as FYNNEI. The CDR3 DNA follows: TGTGCCAGCAGTGACGAGCGAAACTCCTACAATGAGCAGTTCTTC. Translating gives CASSDERNSYNEQFF.

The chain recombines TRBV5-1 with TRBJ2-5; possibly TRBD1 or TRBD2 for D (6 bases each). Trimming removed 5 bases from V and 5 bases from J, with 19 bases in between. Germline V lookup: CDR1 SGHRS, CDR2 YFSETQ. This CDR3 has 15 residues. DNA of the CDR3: TGCGCCAGCAGTTCGGAGGGGGGCCTCTGGGAGACCCAGTACTTC. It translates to CASSSEGGLWETQYF. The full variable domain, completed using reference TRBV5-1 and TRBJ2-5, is KAGVTQTPRYLIKTRGQQVTLSCSPISGHRSVSWYQQTPGQGLQFLFEYFSETQRNKGNFPGRFSGRQFSNSRSEMNVSTLELGDSALYLCASSSEGGLWETQYFGPGTRLLVL.

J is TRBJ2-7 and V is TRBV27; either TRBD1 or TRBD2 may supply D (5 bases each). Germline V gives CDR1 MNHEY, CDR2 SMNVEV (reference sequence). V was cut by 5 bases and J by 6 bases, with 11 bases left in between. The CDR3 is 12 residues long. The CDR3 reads CASSPSGTEQYF. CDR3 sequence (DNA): TGTGCCAGCAGTCCCTCCGGGACCGAGCAGTACTTC.

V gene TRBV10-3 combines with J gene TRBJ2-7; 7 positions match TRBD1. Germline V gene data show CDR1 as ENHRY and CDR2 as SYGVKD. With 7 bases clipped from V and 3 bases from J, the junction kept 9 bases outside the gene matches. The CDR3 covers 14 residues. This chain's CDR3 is CAITFEQGFYEQYF. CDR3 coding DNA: TGTGCCATCACTTTCGAACAGGGGTTCTACGAGCAGTACTTC.

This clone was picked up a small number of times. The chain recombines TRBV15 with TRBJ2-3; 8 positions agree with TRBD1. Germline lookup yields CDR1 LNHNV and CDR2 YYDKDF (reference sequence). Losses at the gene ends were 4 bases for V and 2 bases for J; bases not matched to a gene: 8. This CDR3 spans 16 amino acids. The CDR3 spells CATSTTGVDPTDTQYF. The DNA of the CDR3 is TGTGCCACCAGCACGACAGGGGTTGATCCCACAGATACGCAGTATTTT. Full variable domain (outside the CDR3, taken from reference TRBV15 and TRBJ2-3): DAMVIQNPRYQVTQFGKPVTLSCSQTLNHNVMYWYQQKSSQAPKLLFHYYDKDFNNEADTPDNFQSRRPNTSFCFLDIRSPGLGDTAMYLCATSTTGVDPTDTQYFGPGTRLTVL.

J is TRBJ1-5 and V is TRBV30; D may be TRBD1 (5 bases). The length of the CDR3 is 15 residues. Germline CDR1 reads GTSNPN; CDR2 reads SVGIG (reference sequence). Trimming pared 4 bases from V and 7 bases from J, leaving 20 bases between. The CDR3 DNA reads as TGTGCCTGGATTAACAAAGCCGGGGCGGTGCAGCCCCAGCATTTT. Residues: CAWINKAGAVQPQHF.

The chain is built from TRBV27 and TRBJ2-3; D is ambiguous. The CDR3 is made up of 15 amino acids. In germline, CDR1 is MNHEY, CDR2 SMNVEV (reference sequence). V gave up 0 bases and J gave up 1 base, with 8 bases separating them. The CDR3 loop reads CASSLSDWGTDTQYF. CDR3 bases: TGTGCCAGCAGTTTATCAGATTGGGGCACAGATACGCAGTATTTT.

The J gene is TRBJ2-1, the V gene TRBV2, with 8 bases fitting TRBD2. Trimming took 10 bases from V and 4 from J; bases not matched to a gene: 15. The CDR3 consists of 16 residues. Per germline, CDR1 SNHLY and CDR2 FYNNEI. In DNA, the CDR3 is TGTGCCACCAATCCAGGCAGCGGGGGCCTGTACAATGAGCAGTTCTTC. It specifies CATNPGSGGLYNEQFF.

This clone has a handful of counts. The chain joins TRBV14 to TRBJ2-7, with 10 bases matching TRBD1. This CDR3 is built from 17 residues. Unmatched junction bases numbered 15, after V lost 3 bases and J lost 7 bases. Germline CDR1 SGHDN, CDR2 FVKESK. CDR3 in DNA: TGTGCCAGCAGCCAGGAGCACCCCGGGACAGGGGCAAGGGAGCAGTACTTC. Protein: CASSQEHPGTGAREQYF.

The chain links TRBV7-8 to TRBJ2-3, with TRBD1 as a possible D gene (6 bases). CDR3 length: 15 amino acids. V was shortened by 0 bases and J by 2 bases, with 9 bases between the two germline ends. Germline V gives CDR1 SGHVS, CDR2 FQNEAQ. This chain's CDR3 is CASSLAGAYTDTQYF. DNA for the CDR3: TGTGCCAGCAGCTTAGCGGGGGCATACACAGATACGCAGTATTTT.

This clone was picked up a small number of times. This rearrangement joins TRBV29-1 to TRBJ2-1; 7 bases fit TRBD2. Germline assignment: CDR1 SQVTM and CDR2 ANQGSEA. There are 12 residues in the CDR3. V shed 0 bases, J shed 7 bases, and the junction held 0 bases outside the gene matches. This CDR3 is CSVEDGGNEQFF. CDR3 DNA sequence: TGCAGCGTTGAAGACGGGGGGAATGAGCAGTTCTTC.

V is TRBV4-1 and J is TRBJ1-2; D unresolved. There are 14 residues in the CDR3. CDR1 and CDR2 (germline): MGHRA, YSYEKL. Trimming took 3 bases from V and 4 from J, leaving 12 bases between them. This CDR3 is CASSHLGETYGYTF. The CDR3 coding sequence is TGCGCCAGCAGCCATCTTGGGGAAACCTATGGCTACACCTTC.

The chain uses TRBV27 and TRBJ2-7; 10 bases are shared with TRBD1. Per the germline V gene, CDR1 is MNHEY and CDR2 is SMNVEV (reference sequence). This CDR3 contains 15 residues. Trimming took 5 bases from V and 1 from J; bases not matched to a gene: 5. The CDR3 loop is CASSPSGQGSYEQYF. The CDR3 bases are TGTGCCAGCAGTCCGTCGGGACAGGGGTCCTACGAGCAGTACTTC.

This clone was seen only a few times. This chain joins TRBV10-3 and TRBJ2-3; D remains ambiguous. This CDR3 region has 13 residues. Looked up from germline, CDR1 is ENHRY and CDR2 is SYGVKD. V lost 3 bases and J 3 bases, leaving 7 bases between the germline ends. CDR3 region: CAISDGQTDTQYF. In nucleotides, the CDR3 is TGTGCCATCAGTGACGGGCAAACAGATACGCAGTATTTT.

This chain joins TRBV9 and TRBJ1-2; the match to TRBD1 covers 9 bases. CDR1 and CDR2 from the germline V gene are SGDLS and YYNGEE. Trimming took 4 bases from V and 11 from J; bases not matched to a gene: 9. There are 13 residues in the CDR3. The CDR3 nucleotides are TGTGCCAGCAGCCCCCGGGGGACAGGGCATTACACCTTC. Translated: CASSPRGTGHYTF.

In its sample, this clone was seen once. DNA for the CDR3: TGTGCCAGCAGCTTAAACGTCCCAGGGGGCTTGGCCTACAATGAGCAGTTCTTC. Translation gives CASSLNVPGGLAYNEQFF. The chain combines TRBV7-8 with TRBJ2-1; 8 bases map to TRBD1. CDR1 SGHVS and CDR2 FQNEAQ come from the germline V gene. This CDR3 has 18 residues. Trimming cost V 2 bases and J 2 bases; bases outside gene matches: 11.

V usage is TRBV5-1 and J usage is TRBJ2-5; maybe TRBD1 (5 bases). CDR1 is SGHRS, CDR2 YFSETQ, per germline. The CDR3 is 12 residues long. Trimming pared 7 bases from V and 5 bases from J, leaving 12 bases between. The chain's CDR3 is CASFRQPETQYF. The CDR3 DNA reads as TGCGCCAGCTTCCGACAGCCGGAGACCCAGTACTTC.